The entry below describes one TCR beta chain. Its antigen remains unknown. These data originate in a study of cytomegalovirus exposure and HLA in healthy donors. Study background: A subsequent analysis reported that the 120 validation repertoires were produced on the same platform that had also been used for the roughly 700 first-cohort repertoires. Whole-study results and caveats: In vitro data verified three CMV-associated chains as specific for CMV antigens.

The CDR3 is 15 amino acids. Germline lookup yields CDR1 WSHSY and CDR2 SAAADI. The ends lost 8 bases at V and 4 bases at J; junction bases unmatched: 7. Repertoires were generated with immunoSEQ multiplex PCR, while TCRdb's copy carries only in-frame clones and drops some. The table lists tens of thousands of clones, around 94% of them singletons. The sample was PBMCs. This chain uses TRBV10-2 with TRBJ2-2, with TRBD2 matching 10 bases. The TCR comes from a woman aged 18-30 years in good health and CMV-seronegative. The CDR3 DNA reads as TGCGCCAGCGGTGTGGTAGCGGGAGGCACCGGGGAGCTGTTTTTT. Its protein is CASGVVAGGTGELFF.